Included here is one TCR beta chain sequence, with context. The antigen this receptor binds is unknown. No much larger clone is present one base from it, and per-base qualities are unavailable. Using the deep immunoSEQ assay, TCR CDR3 regions were amplified from genomic DNA by multiplex PCR. Extracted genomic DNA from each cell subset was distributed evenly across all wells of several immunoSEQ 96-well plates, and each plate was treated as a replicate. For sorted subsets, each replicate PCR was loaded with approximately 0.2 ug genomic DNA, equivalent to some 31,000 T cell genomes. The purified libraries were quantified using a Qubit 3.0 fluorometer, sized with a Bioanalyzer 2100, and then quantified again using the KAPA Library Quantification kit. Every immunoSEQ 96-well plate was sequenced on a dedicated single-read 150-cycle Illumina NextSeq 550 flow cell. Processing in the source paper ran as follows. Because the immunoSEQ output held only junctional sequences and lacked quality scores, the filtering could not match the filtering applied to full-length reads. To assign V/J genes and CDR3, sequences were annotated using PyIR, a Python wrapper for IgBLAST v1.9, with IMGT germline references. Reads were removed for weak V/J assignments (E-value above 1e-6), missing CDR3, stop codons, out-of-frame junctions, or ambiguous translated residues. V3J clonotypes were defined as sequences sharing the same inferred V gene, J gene, and CDR3 amino acid sequence. To compute the percentage overlap between repertoires, the number of shared unique clonotypes was divided by the size of the smaller repertoire. RTK rarefaction, the Chao1 estimator, and Recon v2.1 estimates of unobserved clonotypes were used to assess repertoire richness. For all TCRbeta clonotypes obtained by the gDNA method from several donors, generation probabilities were computed with OLGA. TCRdb stores this immuneACCESS table with in-frame sequences only. Part of the clones is absent; in the studies checked, under half of the shortfall reflects unresolved V genes, and no reason is known for the rest. For V, J and clone size, that table is used; D and trimming come from the DNA. This sample holds hundreds of thousands of clones; 92% were observed only once. The ten largest clonotypes hold about a quarter of the sample.

As encoded in the germline V gene (reference sequence), CDR1 is MNHNY while CDR2 is SVGAGI. The CDR3, cysteine through phenylalanine, is 14 amino acids long. Kept here is only the CDR3 DNA, which spans 42 bases and is read in frame from base 1. V loses 6 bases of germline sequence and J loses 3 bases, and the interval between the two ends is 14 bases. The data were taken from a study of shared clonotypes between healthy human individuals (dated by TCRdb to the early 2020s). Notes on the research overall: The cohort comprised two women and a few men aged 18 to 49 years. For each donor, three plates each were used for CD4 naive and CD4 memory, two plates were used for CD8 naive, and one plate was used for CD8 memory. To estimate repertoire size and how much clonotypes are shared between individuals, the study performed deep sequencing of blood TCR repertoires from five healthy adults. To increase sequencing depth and limit assay-specific biases, different laboratories used diverse techniques to prepare libraries and sequence TCR repertoires. Per donor, leukapheresis produced somewhere between about 0.94 and 9 billion PBMCs. The paper as a whole reports these results and caveats: Even with the large sequencing depth, rarefaction of the sorted-subset datasets indicated that sequencing was incomplete. Pairwise subsampling indicated that sequencing depth was expected to affect the degree of clonotype sharing among donors. Across a few donors, 5% to 6% of naive CD4, roughly 3.3% of naive CD8, approximately 2.5% of memory CD4, and 0.4% of memory CD8 clonotypes were shared. The genetic and exposure-history diversity represented was limited by the small number of donors. Compared with non-shared clonotypes, the clonotypes found in all four sorted-subset donors had higher generation probabilities. Only blood was sampled, and tissue TCR repertoires likely differ from those in blood. Naive subsets generally had larger estimated clonotype richness than memory subsets.

CD8 naive samples were obtained by positive selection for CCR7 among CD45RO-negative cells, yielding a CD45RA+CCR7+ population from which TemRA cells were excluded. The donors were healthy, HIV-negative adults who had no recently reported acute infections or vaccinations. Every donor was a Caucasian adult living in Nashville, Tennessee, USA. Blood was collected by leukapheresis, and PBMCs were isolated by Ficoll-Histopaque density gradient centrifugation and then cryopreserved in liquid nitrogen vapor phase. Analytical flow cytometry was used to check the purity and quantity of every magnetically sorted T cell population. Each sorted fraction had its genomic DNA isolated and then quantified by UV absorbance on a Nanodrop 2000c.

The sequencing input was naive CD8+ T cells sorted from blood. The sample's cell subset or site label, decoded: CD45RA+CCR7+. This clonotype was sampled from a man younger than 45 in good health. The V and J genes are TRBV6-6 and TRBJ1-1, and perhaps TRBD1 as D gene, on 6 matching bases. The CDR3 here reads CASSAGQTYTEAFF. The nucleotide sequence is given as TGTGCCAGCAGCGCCGGACAGACTTACACTGAAGCTTTCTTT.